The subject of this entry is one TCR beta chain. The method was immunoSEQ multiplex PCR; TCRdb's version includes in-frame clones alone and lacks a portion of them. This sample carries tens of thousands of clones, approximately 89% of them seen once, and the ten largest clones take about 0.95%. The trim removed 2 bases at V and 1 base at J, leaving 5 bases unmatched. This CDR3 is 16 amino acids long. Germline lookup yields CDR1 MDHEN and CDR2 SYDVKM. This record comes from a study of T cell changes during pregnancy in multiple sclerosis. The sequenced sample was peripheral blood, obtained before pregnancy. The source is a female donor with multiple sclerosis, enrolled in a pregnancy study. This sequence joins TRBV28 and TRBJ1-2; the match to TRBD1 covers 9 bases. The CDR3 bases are TGTGCCAGCAGTTTACTACCGGGACAGGGTAACTATGGCTACACCTTC. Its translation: CASSLLPGQGNYGYTF.